This T cell receptor beta chain emerged from a study of blood T cell repertoires in COVID-19. Overall study context: Italy, Spain and the United States were the sources of the convalescent and acute COVID-19 samples. PBMCs, B-cell-depleted T cells, or T cells provided the cDNA or gDNA that made up the material.

Libraries were prepared by immunoSEQ multiplex PCR; TCRdb keeps only in-frame clonotypes and omits some of them. Of roughly 250,000 clones listed, around 89% are singletons. Germline values: CDR1 KGHSH, CDR2 LQKENI. The CDR3 consists of 16 residues. After removal of 2 bases from V and 3 bases from J, the junction contained 5 bases not matched to a gene. Cohorts were based on clinical histories the participants reported. Recovery meant two consecutive negative NP/OP PCR tests, professional clearance, or resolved symptoms. The chain has TRBV18 and TRBJ2-1, with 9 nucleotides matching TRBD1. This clonotype originated in a man aged 40-49 years who had recovered from COVID-19. The sequenced sample was PBMCs or T cells enriched from blood (not recorded which). The CDR3 sequence: CASSPKGQGYYNEQFF. CDR3 in DNA: TGTGCCAGCTCACCAAAGGGACAGGGATACTACAATGAGCAGTTCTTC.